Below are 20 T cell receptor beta chains sequenced from a single sample in a study of cytotoxic CD8 clonotypes in ibrutinib-treated CLL. Clones were read by immunoSEQ multiplex PCR, and TCRdb kept only the in-frame ones, dropping some. The repertoire includes about 200,000 clones, 70% of them detected once, and 5.9% sits in the top ten. The sequenced sample was PBMCs, obtained after 12 months of ibrutinib treatment. These receptors came from a human donor with chronic lymphocytic leukemia.

This clone has only a few counts. This chain uses TRBV19 with TRBJ2-5; 11 positions match TRBD2. Losses at the gene ends were 5 bases for V and 7 bases for J; bases not matched to a gene: 18. CDR1 is LNHDA and CDR2 is SQIVND in the germline V gene (reference sequence). The CDR3 runs to 18 residues. The CDR3: CASSPSGLLAGAPGTQYF. For the CDR3, the DNA is TGTGCCAGTAGTCCCTCGGGGCTACTAGCGGGAGCTCCAGGGACCCAGTACTTC.

The rearrangement joins TRBV29-1 to TRBJ2-5; the D gene could be TRBD1 or TRBD2 (5 bases each). The germline V and J ends were trimmed by 5 bases and 0 bases, with 16 bases remaining between them. Germline-derived CDR1 and CDR2 are SQVTM and ANQGSEA. The CDR3 has 15 residues. The CDR3 sequence is CSVRVGASYQETQYF. DNA of the CDR3: TGCAGCGTTAGGGTCGGGGCCTCGTACCAAGAGACCCAGTACTTC.

The chain recombines TRBV25-1 with TRBJ1-2; D gene ambiguous. Trimming removed 3 bases from V and 8 bases from J, with 13 bases in between. The CDR3 is 13 amino acids. Germline-derived CDR1 and CDR2 are MGHDK and SYGVNS. CDR3 in DNA: TGTGCCAGCAGTGAGGGTCGAGGATACGGCTACACCTTC. This encodes CASSEGRGYGYTF.

This clone has just a few counts. This chain joins TRBV4-1 and TRBJ1-2, with D perhaps matching TRBD1 (6 bases). Trimming left V 6 bases short and J 5 bases short, with 22 bases between. Germline V gene data show CDR1 as MGHRA and CDR2 as YSYEKL. CDR3 length equals 16 residues. The CDR3 sequence: CASRIGQNRMGYGYTF. The CDR3 DNA sequence: TGCGCCAGCAGAATCGGACAGAATCGCATGGGGTATGGCTACACCTTC.

V gene TRBV9 combines with J gene TRBJ1-1, with D unresolved. The CDR3 extends over 16 amino acids. Germline CDR1 is SGDLS and CDR2 is YYNGEE. V shed 3 bases and J shed 1 base, with 16 bases lying between them. CDR3 coding DNA: TGTGCCAGCAGCGCCCAACCCGTACAGAGGAACACTGAAGCTTTCTTT. Translated, it gives CASSAQPVQRNTEAFF.

The chain is built from TRBV29-1 and TRBJ2-7; TRBD1 matches at 7 bases. This CDR3 contains 13 residues. CDR1 is SQVTM, CDR2 ANQGSEA, per germline. V was pared by 7 bases and J by 5 bases, with 11 bases of the junction left unmatched. In DNA form, the CDR3 reads TGCAGCGCTGCTCGACAGGGAGCCCACGAGCAGTACTTC. Translation: CSAARQGAHEQYF.

The rearrangement links TRBV7-6 to TRBJ1-3; unclear D gene. The CDR3 runs 15 residues. V was clipped by 4 bases and J by 0 bases, with 10 bases between them. The germline V gene has CDR1 SGHVS and CDR2 FNYEAQ. Here the CDR3 reads CASSSLPSSGNTIYF. CDR3 coding DNA: TGTGCCAGCAGCTCGTTGCCCAGCTCTGGAAACACCATATATTTT. The variable domain in full, with the rest retrieved from reference TRBV7-6 and TRBJ1-3, is GAGVSQSPRYKVTKRGQDVALRCDPISGHVSLYWYRQALGQGPEFLTYFNYEAQQDKSGLPNDRFSAERPEGSISTLTIQRTEQRDSAMYRCASSSLPSSGNTIYFGEGSWLTVV.

This clone has only a few counts. The V and J genes are TRBV5-5 and TRBJ1-5; weak D call: TRBD1 (5 bases). The V end was cut by 0 bases, the J end by 3 bases, with 10 bases between. Germline-derived CDR1 and CDR2 are SGHKS and YYEKEE (reference sequence). The CDR3 covers 15 residues. CDR3 residues: CASSLVGTDNQPQHF. The CDR3 DNA follows: TGTGCCAGCAGCTTGGTGGGGACCGACAATCAGCCCCAGCATTTT.

J is TRBJ2-3 and V is TRBV6-4, with TRBD2 matching 8 bases. The length of the CDR3 is 14 residues. V lost 3 bases to trimming and J lost 1 base; unmatched junction nucleotides: 0. CDR1 and CDR2 from the germline V gene are MRHNA and SNTAGT. In DNA, the CDR3 is TGTGCCAGCAGTGAAGCGGGAGGCACAGATACGCAGTATTTT. Amino acid sequence: CASSEAGGTDTQYF.

V is TRBV28 and J is TRBJ1-2; D is ambiguous. The V gene lost 1 base and the J gene lost 8 bases, with 14 bases spanning the gap. The CDR3 runs 14 residues. Per germline, CDR1 MDHEN and CDR2 SYDVKM. In DNA form, the CDR3 reads TGTGCCAGCAGTTTATTTACGGGGTTAAGGGGCTACACCTTC. It encodes CASSLFTGLRGYTF.

This clone was seen ten or more times. The chain combines TRBV4-1 with TRBJ2-5, with D hard to call. CDR1 is MGHRA and CDR2 is YSYEKL in the germline V gene. The CDR3 extends over 14 amino acids. V was pared by 0 bases and J by 4 bases, with 9 bases between. CDR3 nucleotides: TGCGCCAGCAGCCAAGACCAACGAGGAGAGACCCAGTACTTC. Translated, it gives CASSQDQRGETQYF.

The chain joins TRBV29-1 to TRBJ1-5; D is undetermined. Trimming took off 4 bases at V and 6 bases at J, with 13 bases between the two ends. The CDR3 is 13 amino acids. Germline lookup yields CDR1 SQVTM and CDR2 ANQGSEA. In nucleotides, the CDR3 is TGCAGCGTTGGCAGTGGCGAAGGTCAGCCCCAGCATTTT. As protein: CSVGSGEGQPQHF.

Regarding this clone: Other DNA sequences in this sample translate to the same CDR3. The chain recombines TRBV9 with TRBJ2-6; no firm D call. Per the germline V gene, CDR1 is SGDLS and CDR2 is YYNGEE. The CDR3 has 15 amino acids. Trimming left V 0 bases short and J 1 base short, with 5 bases between. In DNA, the CDR3 is TGTGCCAGCAGCGTAGTTGGGTCTGGGGCCAACGTCCTGACTTTC. It is translated as CASSVVGSGANVLTF.

The chain employs TRBV30 and TRBJ2-7, with a possible D match to TRBD2 (7 bases). The CDR3 length is 18 residues. Germline V CDR1 and CDR2: GTSNPN, SVGIG (reference sequence). V lost 1 base, J lost 4 bases, and 26 bases lay in between. The CDR3 region is CAWSDFKPVGGLWYEQYF. As DNA, the CDR3 is TGTGCCTGGAGTGACTTTAAACCGGTGGGGGGGCTTTGGTACGAGCAGTACTTC.

CDR3 sequence reads: CASSPGISYEQYF. The DNA for the CDR3 is TGTGCCAGCAGTCCCGGCATCTCCTACGAGCAGTACTTC. The chain employs TRBV27 and TRBJ2-7; D gene uncertain. Germline V gene data show CDR1 as MNHEY and CDR2 as SMNVEV (reference sequence). CDR3 length: 13 amino acids. V was clipped by 5 bases and J by 0 bases, with 8 bases between them.

V is TRBV4-2 and J is TRBJ2-3, with D perhaps assigned TRBD1 or TRBD2 (5 bases each). This CDR3 has 16 amino acids. CDR1 and CDR2 (germline): LGHNA, YNFKEQ. V was trimmed by 4 bases and J by 1 base, leaving 15 bases between them. The CDR3 region is CASSLTEGSGTDTQYF. The CDR3 DNA reads TGTGCCAGCAGCCTTACCGAGGGGTCCGGCACAGATACGCAGTATTTT.

This clone was counted at least ten times. V gene TRBV7-8 combines with J gene TRBJ1-2; no clear D. The CDR3 contains 12 residues. V was trimmed by 5 bases and J by 6 bases, leaving 10 bases between them. Germline lookup yields CDR1 SGHVS and CDR2 FQNEAQ. The CDR3 DNA reads TGTGCCAGCAGCCTGGGCAGGAATGGCTACACCTTC. Amino acid sequence: CASSLGRNGYTF.

V is TRBV5-1 and J is TRBJ2-5, with TRBD1 matching over 10 bases. V was clipped by 5 bases and J by 5 bases; unmatched bases: 15. This CDR3 has 17 amino acids. Germline V gene data show CDR1 as SGHRS and CDR2 as YFSETQ. Here the CDR3 reads CASRRDSRDRGGETQYF. CDR3 nucleotide sequence: TGCGCCAGCAGACGGGACTCCCGGGACAGGGGTGGGGAGACCCAGTACTTC.

V is TRBV6-6 and J is TRBJ1-2, with TRBD1 matching over 10 bases. Germline values: CDR1 MNHNY, CDR2 SVGAGI (reference sequence). The CDR3 has 14 residues. V was pared by 0 bases and J by 7 bases, with 2 bases of the junction left unmatched. The CDR3 loop is CASSYSDRGFGYTF. As DNA, the CDR3 is TGTGCCAGCAGTTACTCGGACAGGGGGTTTGGCTACACCTTC.

This chain connects TRBV25-1 to TRBJ1-2; 7 bases are a match to TRBD1. V was pared by 2 bases and J by 8 bases, with 11 bases of the junction left unmatched. The CDR3 sequence is 15 residues long. CDR1 and CDR2 from the germline V gene are MGHDK and SYGVNS. The CDR3, as DNA: TGTGCCAGCAGTGAAACTCTCGGGACAGTTAAGGGCTACACCTTC. Residues: CASSETLGTVKGYTF.